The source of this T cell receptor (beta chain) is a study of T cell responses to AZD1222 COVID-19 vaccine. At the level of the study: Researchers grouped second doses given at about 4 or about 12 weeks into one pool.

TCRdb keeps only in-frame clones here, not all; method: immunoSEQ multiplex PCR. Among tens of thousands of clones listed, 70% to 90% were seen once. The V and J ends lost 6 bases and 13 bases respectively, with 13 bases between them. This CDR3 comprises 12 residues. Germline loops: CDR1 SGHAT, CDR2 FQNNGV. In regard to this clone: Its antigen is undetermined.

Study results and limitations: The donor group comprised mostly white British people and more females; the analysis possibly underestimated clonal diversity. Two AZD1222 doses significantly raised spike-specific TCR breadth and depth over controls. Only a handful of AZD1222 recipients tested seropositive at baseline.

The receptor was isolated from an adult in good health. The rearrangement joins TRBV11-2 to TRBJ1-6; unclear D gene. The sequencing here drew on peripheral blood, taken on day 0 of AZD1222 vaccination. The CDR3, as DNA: TGTGCCAGCAGTCATACAGCGGGTCCCCTCCACTTT. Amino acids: CASSHTAGPLHF.